This note documents a single T cell receptor beta chain sequence. These data originate in a study of T cell changes during pregnancy in multiple sclerosis. Germline CDR1 reads LGHNA; CDR2 reads YNFKEQ. CDR3 length: 13 residues. V dropped 1 base and J dropped 5 bases, with 9 bases sitting between them. Generated by immunoSEQ multiplex PCR, the TCRdb table keeps only in-frame clones and is missing some. The sample contains roughly 32,000 clones, about nine tenths of which appear only once. The sequencing here drew on CD4+ T cells from peripheral blood mononuclear cells, taken in the second trimester of pregnancy. The gene calls are TRBV4-2 and TRBJ2-7; D is perhaps TRBD1 (5 bases). This receptor was taken from a female donor in good health, enrolled as a control in a pregnancy study. CDR3 coding DNA: TGTGCCAGCAGCCAAGCGGCAGGGAACGAGCAGTACTTC. Amino acids: CASSQAAGNEQYF.